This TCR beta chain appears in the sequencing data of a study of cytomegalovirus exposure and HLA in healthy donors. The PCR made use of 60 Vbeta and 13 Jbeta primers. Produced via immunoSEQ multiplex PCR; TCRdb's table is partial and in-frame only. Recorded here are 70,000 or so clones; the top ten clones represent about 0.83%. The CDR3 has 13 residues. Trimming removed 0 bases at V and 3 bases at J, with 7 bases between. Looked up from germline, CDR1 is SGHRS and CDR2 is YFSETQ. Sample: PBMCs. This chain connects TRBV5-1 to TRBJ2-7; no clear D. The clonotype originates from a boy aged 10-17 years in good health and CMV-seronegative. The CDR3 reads CASSLDFRYEQYF. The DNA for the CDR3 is TGCGCCAGCAGCTTGGACTTCCGCTACGAGCAGTACTTC.